The T cell receptor (beta chain) under discussion was sequenced for a study of blood T cell repertoires in COVID-19. Study-wide context: Acute-phase and convalescent COVID-19 samples originated in the United States, Italy and Spain. From T cells, B-cell-depleted T cells, or PBMCs came the material, which was cDNA or gDNA.

Per the original data handling: Amplified reference gene primers provided the basis for estimating nucleated cell counts. Produced via immunoSEQ multiplex PCR; TCRdb's table is partial and in-frame only. The V and J calls and clone size are taken from that table; D and trimming were inferred from the DNA. The table has some 250,000 clones, 75% to 90% seen once; the top ten hold 9.5% to 15%. The clonotype originates from a woman in her fifties or sixties with active or convalescent COVID-19. Sequenced material: peripheral blood.

The CDR3 here is CASSQEGGSVGYTF. The CDR3 bases are TGTGCCAGCAGCCAAGAGGGAGGCAGCGTGGGCTACACCTTC. This chain connects TRBV4-2 to TRBJ1-2; D uncertain. CDR3 length: 14 residues. Trimming shortened V by 0 bases and J by 8 bases, and 13 bases separated the two germline ends. Germline values: CDR1 LGHNA, CDR2 YNFKEQ.